These T cell receptor beta chains were read from a single sample in a study of OX40 agonist ivuxolimab in advanced cancers. Assay: immunoSEQ multiplex PCR; the TCRdb copy retains only in-frame clones and omits some. The sample comprises roughly 43,000 clones, approximately 83% of which are singletons, and less than 2% rests with the top ten. The sample was CD4+ or CD8+ T cells sorted from blood, taken in a trial of the OX40 agonist ivuxolimab. The source of these receptors is an adult with an advanced solid tumor such as melanoma, head and neck, liver or kidney cancer. Each CDR3 is given with its conserved first and last residue. A D gene is named only where the DNA matches it firmly. Size is stated for part of the rows, as once, few or many counts, or as a class when the clone is expanded.

J	V	size	D	CDR3	DNA
TRBJ1-5	TRBV19	NA	TRBD1	CASRTGGNQPQHF	TGTGCCAGTAGGACAGGGGGCAATCAGCCCCAGCATTTT
TRBJ1-2	TRBV11-1	NA	NA	CASSFNRRENNYGYTF	TGTGCCAGCAGCTTCAATCGGAGGGAGAACAACTATGGCTACACCTTC
TRBJ2-2	TRBV5-4	NA	NA	CASSPKGAGFKTGELFF	TGTGCCAGCAGCCCCAAGGGGGCGGGGTTTAAAACCGGGGAGCTGTTTTTT
TRBJ1-1	TRBV5-4	NA	NA	CASSSTRDTEAFF	TGTGCCAGCAGCTCCACCCGGGACACTGAAGCTTTCTTT
TRBJ1-4	TRBV7-9	NA	TRBD1	CASSRLTGGTREKLFF	TGTGCCAGCAGCCGATTGACAGGGGGTACTAGGGAAAAACTGTTTTTT
TRBJ2-5	TRBV30	medium-sized	TRBD1	CAWGTGTGGETQYF	TGTGCCTGGGGGACCGGGACAGGGGGCGAGACCCAGTACTTC
TRBJ2-7	TRBV9	NA	NA	CASSAGWEQYF	TGTGCCAGCAGCGCAGGGTGGGAGCAGTACTTC
TRBJ2-7	TRBV19	NA	NA	CASTPRDGSYEQYF	TGTGCCAGTACCCCTCGGGACGGCTCCTACGAGCAGTACTTC
TRBJ2-1	TRBV7-3	NA	NA	CASSSLPGRLVEQFF	TGTGCCAGCAGCTCCCTCCCGGGACGCTTAGTAGAGCAGTTCTTC
TRBJ1-2	TRBV6-5	NA	NA	CASSLQYGYTF	TGTGCCAGCAGCCTCCAATATGGCTACACCTTC
TRBJ1-1	TRBV5-4	NA	TRBD1	CASSLGGTGKKEAFF	TGTGCCAGCAGCTTAGGAGGGACAGGCAAAAAGGAAGCTTTCTTT
TRBJ2-5	TRBV7-9	NA	NA	CASSQRMETQYF	TGTGCCAGCAGCCAGAGGATGGAGACCCAGTACTTC
TRBJ1-6	TRBV19	NA	NA	CASSSTFLNSPLHF	TGTGCCAGTAGTAGTACGTTCTTGAATTCACCCCTCCACTTT
TRBJ2-7	TRBV5-5	NA	NA	CASSLRPGTGGYEQYF	TGTGCCAGCAGCCTTCGGCCCGGGACCGGGGGTTACGAGCAGTACTTC
TRBJ2-7	TRBV5-1	NA	TRBD2	CASSAAGTNAYEQYF	TGCGCCAGCAGCGCTGCCGGGACTAACGCCTACGAGCAGTACTTC
TRBJ2-5	TRBV29-1	NA	NA	CSVVQGFGETQYF	TGCAGCGTTGTACAGGGATTTGGAGAGACCCAGTACTTC
TRBJ2-1	TRBV11-1	NA	NA	CASSVGGASVLNEQFF	TGTGCCAGCAGCGTGGGGGGGGCTAGCGTTCTCAATGAGCAGTTCTTC
TRBJ1-2	TRBV4-2	NA	TRBD1	CASSQIGTGSNYGYTF	TGTGCCAGCAGCCAAATTGGGACAGGGAGTAACTATGGCTACACCTTC
TRBJ2-2	TRBV18	NA	TRBD2	CASSPAGTSVSGELFF	TGTGCCAGCTCACCTGCCGGGACTAGCGTGTCCGGGGAGCTGTTTTTT
TRBJ2-2	TRBV7-2	NA	NA	CASSFQGGDTGELFF	TGTGCCAGCAGCTTTCAGGGGGGTGACACCGGGGAGCTGTTTTTT
TRBJ2-5	TRBV30	NA	NA	CAWQGQETQYF	TGTGCCTGGCAGGGGCAAGAGACCCAGTACTTC
TRBJ2-2	TRBV6-1	NA	NA	CASSYVGGTELFF	TGTGCCAGCAGCTACGTGGGGGGAACGGAGCTGTTTTTT
TRBJ2-3	TRBV18	NA	NA	CASSPPTARGTQYF	TGTGCCAGCTCACCACCCACCGCCAGGGGCACGCAGTATTTT
TRBJ2-1	TRBV18	NA	TRBD2	CASSPQLAGGINEQFF	TGTGCCAGCTCACCACAACTAGCGGGGGGGATCAATGAGCAGTTCTTC
TRBJ1-1	TRBV4-1	NA	TRBD1	CASSHDRQGSEAFF	TGCGCCAGCAGCCATGATAGACAGGGGTCTGAAGCTTTCTTT
TRBJ2-3	TRBV30	once	NA	CAWGEDGRSLAGTDTQYF	TGTGCCTGGGGGGAGGATGGCCGTTCCTTGGCGGGCACAGATACGCAGTATTTT
TRBJ1-2	TRBV6-6	NA	NA	CASSYNQWDGYTF	TGTGCCAGCAGTTATAACCAGTGGGATGGCTACACCTTC
TRBJ1-2	TRBV7-8	few	NA	CASSNITGIYGYTF	TGTGCCAGCAGTAATATAACAGGGATCTATGGCTACACCTTC
TRBJ2-5	TRBV5-4	once	TRBD1	CASSHPGGEETQYF	TGTGCCAGCAGCCATCCAGGGGGCGAGGAGACCCAGTACTTC
TRBJ2-5	TRBV6-5	NA	TRBD2	CASSSLQGLAGETQYF	TGTGCCAGCAGTTCCCTCCAGGGACTAGCGGGGGAGACCCAGTACTTC
TRBJ2-2	TRBV2	NA	NA	CASSEVPTNTGELFF	TGTGCCAGCAGTGAAGTGCCTACGAACACCGGGGAGCTGTTTTTT
TRBJ2-3	TRBV7-2	NA	NA	CASSLAGGPRGTQYF	TGTGCCAGCAGCTTAGCGGGGGGCCCTCGAGGTACGCAGTATTTT
TRBJ2-5	TRBV2	NA	NA	CASTGEETQYF	TGTGCCAGCACAGGGGAAGAGACCCAGTACTTC
TRBJ1-1	TRBV5-4	NA	NA	CASSLEQMNTEAFF	TGTGCCAGCAGCTTGGAACAGATGAACACTGAAGCTTTCTTT
TRBJ2-7	TRBV7-8	once	NA	CASSLGFNYEQYF	TGTGCCAGCAGCTTAGGTTTCAACTACGAGCAGTACTTC
TRBJ1-1	TRBV7-9	NA	NA	CASTLSSLNTEAFF	TGTGCCAGCACCCTGAGCAGTTTGAACACTGAAGCTTTCTTT
TRBJ2-3	TRBV19	NA	TRBD1	CASSRGQGPKDTQYF	TGTGCCAGTAGTAGAGGACAGGGTCCAAAAGATACGCAGTATTTT
TRBJ2-3	TRBV7-9	NA	NA	CASSFRGYGTDTQYF	TGTGCCAGCAGCTTCAGGGGATACGGCACAGATACGCAGTATTTT
TRBJ2-5	TRBV19	NA	TRBD2	CASSLAGRETQYF	TGTGCCAGTAGTCTAGCGGGGCGGGAGACCCAGTACTTC
TRBJ2-7	TRBV5-6	few	NA	CASSLAQGGYEQYF	TGTGCCAGCAGCTTGGCTCAGGGAGGCTACGAGCAGTACTTC
TRBJ2-7	TRBV4-3	NA	TRBD1	CASSASGTGSYEQYF	TGCGCCAGCAGCGCCTCCGGGACAGGATCCTACGAGCAGTACTTC
TRBJ2-3	TRBV4-1	NA	NA	CASSQDIHTDTQYF	TGCGCCAGCAGCCAAGATATCCACACAGATACGCAGTATTTT
TRBJ2-3	TRBV5-1	NA	NA	CASSLEGYLSTDTQYF	TGCGCCAGCAGCTTGGAAGGATACTTAAGCACAGATACGCAGTATTTT
TRBJ2-3	TRBV7-9	NA	TRBD1	CASSADRGMTDTQYF	TGTGCCAGCAGCGCCGACAGGGGTATGACAGATACGCAGTATTTT
TRBJ1-5	TRBV4-2	NA	TRBD1	CASSQDYRGPNQPQHF	TGTGCCAGCAGCCAAGATTACAGGGGCCCCAATCAGCCCCAGCATTTT
TRBJ1-1	TRBV2	NA	NA	CASSGGSRGTEAFF	TGTGCCAGCAGTGGAGGCAGTAGGGGCACTGAAGCTTTCTTT
TRBJ2-1	TRBV5-1	NA	NA	CASSSGPYNEQFF	TGCGCCAGCAGCTCAGGGCCCTACAATGAGCAGTTCTTC
TRBJ1-1	TRBV5-6	NA	NA	CASSWGPSMNTEAFF	TGTGCCAGCAGCTGGGGGCCCAGTATGAACACTGAAGCTTTCTTT
TRBJ2-5	TRBV18	NA	NA	CASSLRTARETQYF	TGTGCCAGCTCACTAAGGACAGCAAGGGAGACCCAGTACTTC
TRBJ2-6	TRBV12-5	NA	NA	CASGFGGTRPGANVLTF	TGTGCTAGTGGTTTTGGGGGCACGAGACCCGGGGCCAACGTCCTGACTTTC
TRBJ1-1	TRBV7-2	NA	NA	CASRGGRNTEAFF	TGTGCCAGCAGGGGAGGACGGAACACTGAAGCTTTCTTT
TRBJ2-3	TRBV5-4	NA	TRBD1	CASSTPKGQGTDTQYF	TGTGCCAGCAGCACACCTAAGGGACAGGGCACAGATACGCAGTATTTT
TRBJ2-7	TRBV7-2	NA	NA	CASSFMGESEQYF	TGTGCCAGCAGCTTTATGGGGGAATCCGAGCAGTACTTC